This T cell receptor beta chain was identified during a study of shared clonotypes between healthy human individuals. Only in-frame clones appear in the TCRdb table, and some are missing; sequencing was by immunoSEQ multiplex PCR. The sample records 500,000 to 650,000 clones, about 80% being singletons. The sequenced sample was PBMCs. The TCR sequence derives from a woman between 40 and 50 years old in good health. Some clones in this sample may be carry-over from other donors' samples.

CDR3 DNA: TGTGCCAGCAGTCCTAGACTAGCCCCTGGGGCAGATACGCAGTATTTT. Its protein is CASSPRLAPGADTQYF. V is TRBV28 and J is TRBJ2-3, with 7 bases lining up with TRBD2. V was clipped by 5 bases and J by 4 bases; unmatched bases: 12. There are 16 residues in the CDR3. CDR1 MDHEN and CDR2 SYDVKM come from the germline V gene.